This T cell receptor beta chain was profiled in a study of T cell changes during pregnancy in multiple sclerosis. Profiled with immunoSEQ multiplex PCR; TCRdb holds only in-frame clones, not every one. The table records under 55,000 clones, around 92% of them present only once. The receptor's source is a female donor with multiple sclerosis, enrolled in a pregnancy study. This specimen was CD4+ T cells from peripheral blood mononuclear cells, taken in the third trimester of pregnancy.

Written as DNA, the CDR3 is TGTGCCACCACAGGGCAGGTCTATGGCTACACCTTC. Translating gives CATTGQVYGYTF. V gene TRBV19 combines with J gene TRBJ1-2; possible D gene TRBD1, 6 bases. The CDR3 is 12 amino acids. Deletions cut 10 bases from V and 4 bases from J, with 13 bases between. Germline loops: CDR1 LNHDA, CDR2 SQIVND (reference sequence). The full variable domain, in which reference TRBV19 and TRBJ1-2 provide the parts outside the CDR3, is DGGITQSPKYLFRKEGQNVTLSCEQNLNHDAMYWYRQDPGQGLRLIYYSQIVNDFQKGDIAEGYSVSREKKESFPLTVTSAQKNPTAFYLCATTGQVYGYTFGSGTRLTVV.